This T cell receptor beta chain was obtained from a study of blood T cells in healthy people across ages. In the case of this clonotype: Its antigen remains unknown.

A second about 7 to 11 cycle PCR used barcoded and J-beta primers. TCRdb re-called the 5' RACE reads with MiXCR, one entry per CDR3 protein. Of roughly 1,300,000 distinct CDR3 sequences in the sample, around 59% were seen once. Broader study findings: PBMCs left unsorted prevented a conclusive naive versus antigen-experienced comparison.

Sequencing was carried out using blood. This TCR derives from a man between 18 and 29 years old in good health.

The CDR3 nucleotides read TGTGCCAGCAGCCAAAGCCCCGGGACTAGCGGGGCGACCTACAATGAGCAGTTCTTC. It codes for CASSQSPGTSGATYNEQFF. The V and J genes are TRBV7-2 and TRBJ2-1, with 13 bases lining up with TRBD2. With V trimmed by 5 bases and J by 2 bases, 12 bases remained unmatched. Germline CDR1 SGHTA, CDR2 FQGNSA. This CDR3 is built from 19 residues.